This T cell receptor beta chain was retrieved from a study of control samples from healthy donors and cancer patients. CDR3 length: 13 residues. The germline CDR1 and CDR2 sequences are SGHDT and YYEEEE. Trimming stripped 2 bases from V and 6 bases from J, with 12 bases between. Produced via immunoSEQ multiplex PCR; TCRdb's table is partial and in-frame only. This repertoire shows more than 140,000 clones, less than 95% found once; its top ten account for about 7.1%. The chain carries TRBV5-6 and TRBJ2-7, with a weak D call TRBD2 (6 bases). Specimen: blood. This TCR was sampled from a man aged 18-30 years in good health. CDR3 nucleotides: TGTGCCAGCAGCTTAGCCGCGGGGCGCGAGCAGTACTTC. Amino acids: CASSLAAGREQYF.